The clone carrying this T cell receptor beta chain showed up just a few times. What it binds is not known. MiXCR, run by TCRdb on the RT-PCR reads, gives a single entry per CDR3 protein. Among around 200,000 distinct CDR3 sequences listed, 7.5% to 10% were seen once. This CDR3 has 15 amino acids. With 5 bases removed from V and 9 bases from J, the gap between germline ends came to 24 bases. Germline V gene data show CDR1 as SGHRS and CDR2 as YFSETQ. This entry comes from a study of response to subunit inactivated influenza vaccine. Findings of the study overall: Authors suggested that a seasonal influenza vaccination recruits few new T cells each time.

The input for sequencing was non-naive T cells sorted from PBMCs, taken on the day of vaccination. The V call is TRBV5-1, the J call TRBJ2-7, with D possibly matching TRBD1 (6 bases). This TCR was sampled from a man in his fifties or sixties who received an inactivated influenza vaccine. CDR3 nucleotide sequence: TGCGCCAGCAGTGGGACACCGGGACCCACAAACGGGCAGTACTTC. It yields the protein CASSGTPGPTNGQYF.